One sample yielded the 18 T cell receptor beta chains listed below, sequenced in a study of blood T cell repertoires in COVID-19. Some clones are missing from TCRdb's copy, which holds only in-frame ones; the method was immunoSEQ multiplex PCR. The profile shows about 350,000 clones, over 85% of them singletons. Sequenced material: peripheral blood. The origin of the receptors is a woman aged 55-69 years with COVID-19, enrolled during active disease.

This clone was observed a single time. An end of the junction differs from the germline gene, which may be a read error. V usage is TRBV7-7 and J usage is TRBJ2-5, with 8 bases lining up with TRBD2. This CDR3 is 15 amino acids long. Germline assignment: CDR1 SSHAT and CDR2 FNYEAQ (reference sequence). The CDR3 protein is CASSLGLAGGETQYF. The DNA for the CDR3 is TGTGCTAGCAGCTTGGGGCTAGCGGGCGGTGAGACCCAGTACTTC.

This chain uses TRBV5-6 with TRBJ1-1, with 8 nucleotides matching TRBD1. Germline CDR1 SGHDT, CDR2 YYEEEE. The CDR3 is made up of 12 amino acids. J was trimmed by 8 bases and V by 3 bases; bases with no gene match: 3. CDR3 in amino acids: CASSYRTGEAFF. As DNA, the CDR3 is TGTGCCAGCAGCTATAGGACAGGGGAAGCTTTCTTT.

This clone was found once. This chain uses TRBV25-1 with TRBJ1-1, with 7 bases that match TRBD1. Germline CDR1 is MGHDK and CDR2 is SYGVNS. CDR3 length: 12 residues. V lost 10 bases to trimming and J lost 1 base; unmatched junction nucleotides: 3. This chain's CDR3 is CATRQGNTEAFF. CDR3 nucleotides: TGTGCCACCCGACAGGGGAACACTGAAGCTTTCTTT.

The chain is built from TRBV6-5 and TRBJ1-2; D gene unclear. The germline V gene has CDR1 MNHEY and CDR2 SVGAGI. The CDR3 spans 15 residues. V shed 8 bases and J shed 7 bases, with 23 bases lying between them. The CDR3 region is CASSMEGSSLGGYTF. The CDR3 DNA follows: TGTGCCAGCTCGATGGAGGGATCATCGTTAGGTGGCTACACCTTC.

The chain couples TRBV9 to TRBJ2-3; TRBD2 agrees at 11 bases. The ends lost 0 bases at V and 4 bases at J; junction bases unmatched: 7. CDR1 and CDR2 from the germline V gene are SGDLS and YYNGEE. This CDR3 region has 17 residues. The CDR3 DNA reads TGTGCCAGCAGCGTAGTCTTTAGCGGGGGGGCCCCAGATACGCAGTATTTT. Translation gives CASSVVFSGGAPDTQYF.

V usage is TRBV3-1 (or the pseudogene TRBV3-2) and J usage is TRBJ2-2; 9 positions agree with TRBD2. V lost 1 base and J lost 5; bases outside the gene matches: 8. CDR1 LGHDT and CDR2 YNNKEL come from the germline V gene (reference sequence). The CDR3 is made up of 17 amino acids. The CDR3 DNA follows: TGTGCCAGCAGCCAAGTTGGGCTAGCGGGGAAAACCGGGGAGCTGTTTTTT. Translating gives CASSQVGLAGKTGELFF.

This chain links TRBV7-9 with TRBJ1-1; TRBD1 agrees at 10 bases. After removal of 4 bases from V and 4 bases from J, the junction contained 12 bases not matched to a gene. Looked up from germline, CDR1 is SEHNR and CDR2 is FQNEAQ (reference sequence). The CDR3 consists of 17 residues. CDR3 in DNA: TGTGCCAGCAGCTCCCCCTTTTGGACAGGGGGTTTCACTGAAGCTTTCTTT. This gives the protein CASSSPFWTGGFTEAFF.

The chain links TRBV6-2 or TRBV6-3 to TRBJ1-1, with D possibly TRBD1 on 5 matching bases. V lost 2 bases to trimming and J lost 1 base, with 11 bases between them. The CDR3 extends over 15 amino acids. Germline V CDR1 and CDR2: MNHEY, SVGEGT. The CDR3 loop reads CASSYGGVGNTEAFF. CDR3 nucleotide sequence: TGTGCCAGCAGTTACGGGGGGGTTGGGAACACTGAAGCTTTCTTT.

This chain joins TRBV2 and TRBJ2-3; 7 bases map to TRBD1. CDR1 SNHLY and CDR2 FYNNEI come from the germline V gene. Trimming at V came to 4 bases and at J to 7 bases, leaving 2 bases not matched to a gene. The CDR3 has 12 residues. The CDR3 region is CASSAQGYTQYF. The CDR3 DNA sequence: TGTGCCAGCAGTGCACAGGGGTATACGCAGTATTTT.

A single count supports this clone. This rearrangement joins TRBV5-1 to TRBJ1-1; 11 positions agree with TRBD1. This CDR3 spans 13 amino acids. V shed 7 bases and J 1 base; nucleotides not matched to a gene: 0. Germline values: CDR1 SGHRS, CDR2 YFSETQ. The CDR3 coding sequence is TGCGCCAGCGGACAGGGGGCGAACACTGAAGCTTTCTTT. Translating it yields CASGQGANTEAFF.

This clone was seen a single time. J is TRBJ1-6 and V is TRBV19, with TRBD1 matching 7 bases. Germline V gene lookup returns CDR1 LNHDA and CDR2 SQIVND (reference sequence). The trim removed 6 bases at V and 6 bases at J, leaving 8 bases unmatched. CDR3 size: 15 residues. As DNA, the CDR3 is TGTGCCAGTAGGACGGAGGGGACAGTTAATTCACCCCTCCACTTT. It translates to CASRTEGTVNSPLHF.

The gene calls are TRBV10-3 and TRBJ1-4, with TRBD1 matching over 7 bases. Germline CDR1 and CDR2: ENHRY and SYGVKD. CDR3 length: 15 residues. V shed 3 bases, J shed 8 bases, and the junction held 9 bases outside the gene matches. The CDR3 loop is CAISDLQGKGEKLFF. The CDR3 DNA reads TGTGCCATCAGTGACCTACAGGGGAAAGGCGAAAAACTGTTTTTT.

The chain couples TRBV10-3 to TRBJ2-2; TRBD2 aligns across 11 bases. Unmatched junction bases numbered 1, after V lost 0 bases and J lost 1 base. The CDR3 totals 17 residues. Germline V gene lookup returns CDR1 ENHRY and CDR2 SYGVKD. The CDR3: CAISESTSGVNTGELFF. The CDR3 coding sequence is TGTGCCATCAGTGAGTCGACTAGCGGGGTGAACACCGGGGAGCTGTTTTTT.

The V gene is TRBV7-9, the J gene TRBJ1-3; D is undetermined. This CDR3 is built from 15 residues. Between the trimmed V and J ends, which lost 6 bases and 0 bases, there was a span of 12 bases. The germline V gene encodes CDR1 SEHNR and CDR2 FQNEAQ (reference sequence). CDR3 amino acids: CASSHPDTSGNTIYF. CDR3 DNA sequence: TGTGCCAGCAGTCATCCAGACACCTCTGGAAACACCATATATTTT.

Comment on this clone: The sample holds other DNA sequences that translate to the same CDR3. This rearrangement joins TRBV19 to TRBJ1-5, with 10 bases identical to TRBD1. The V segment lost 3 bases and the J segment 6 bases; nucleotides outside the gene matches: 5. The CDR3 is made up of 15 amino acids. Germline CDR1 reads LNHDA; CDR2 reads SQIVND (reference sequence). Here the CDR3 reads CASSIWDRGGQPQHF. The CDR3 DNA sequence: TGTGCCAGTAGTATCTGGGACAGGGGAGGTCAGCCCCAGCATTTT.

This rearrangement joins TRBV4-2 to TRBJ1-1; D perhaps matches TRBD1 (6 bases). V lost 3 bases to trimming and J lost 3 bases, with 11 bases between them. The V gene's germline CDR1 is LGHNA and CDR2 YNFKEQ. CDR3 length: 14 amino acids. This CDR3 is CASSHNRADTEAFF. In nucleotides, the CDR3 is TGTGCCAGCAGCCATAACAGGGCGGACACTGAAGCTTTCTTT.

CDR3: CASSGRGTGHHEQYF. CDR3 coding DNA: TGTGCCAGCAGCGGACGTGGGACAGGGCACCACGAGCAGTACTTC. The chain uses TRBV9 and TRBJ2-7; 9 positions match TRBD1. The germline V gene encodes CDR1 SGDLS and CDR2 YYNGEE. This CDR3 is built from 15 residues. With 3 bases clipped from V and 5 bases from J, the junction kept 9 bases outside the gene matches. The whole variable domain, filled in from reference TRBV9 and TRBJ2-7, reads DSGVTQTPKHLITATGQRVTLRCSPRSGDLSVYWYQQSLDQGLQFLIQYYNGEERAKGNILERFSAQQFPDLHSELNLSSLELGDSALYFCASSGRGTGHHEQYFGPGTRLTVT.

Here the CDR3 DNA reads TGTGCCAGCAGGGCCGACAGAACGAACACTGAAGCTTTCTTT. Protein sequence: CASRADRTNTEAFF. The rearrangement uses TRBV6-6 and TRBJ1-1; D possibly corresponds to TRBD1 (5 bases). This CDR3 spans 14 amino acids. Germline CDR1 reads MNHNY; CDR2 reads SVGAGI (reference sequence). The germline V and J ends were trimmed by 6 bases and 1 base, with 12 bases remaining between them.